The clone carrying this T cell receptor (beta chain) was counted a few times. Its antigen is as yet unknown. The CDR3 covers 14 residues. Trimming removed 5 bases at V and 9 bases at J, with 19 bases between. This specimen belongs to a study of blood T cells in healthy people across ages. Study-level findings and limits: A strong correlation was seen between TCR beta diversity and naive T cell percentage. Diversity of TCR beta per million T cells declined in a roughly linear way with age. Diversity figures derived from one million T cells were judged to underestimate the true value.

A second about 6 to 12 cycle PCR used barcoded and J-beta primers. The template-switch adaptor, which had 12 random nucleotides, put a tag on each cDNA molecule. TCRdb re-derived calls from the 5' RACE reads in MiXCR, one entry per CDR3 protein. The profile shows over 300,000 distinct CDR3 sequences, roughly half of them singletons. The source is a man in his fifties or sixties in good health. The chain combines TRBV12-3 or TRBV12-4 with TRBJ2-5; D not resolved. Sequenced input: blood. The CDR3 region has the DNA TGTGCCAGCAGTGCCACGGGCCTAACCTTGCCCCAGTACTTC. Protein sequence: CASSATGLTLPQYF.